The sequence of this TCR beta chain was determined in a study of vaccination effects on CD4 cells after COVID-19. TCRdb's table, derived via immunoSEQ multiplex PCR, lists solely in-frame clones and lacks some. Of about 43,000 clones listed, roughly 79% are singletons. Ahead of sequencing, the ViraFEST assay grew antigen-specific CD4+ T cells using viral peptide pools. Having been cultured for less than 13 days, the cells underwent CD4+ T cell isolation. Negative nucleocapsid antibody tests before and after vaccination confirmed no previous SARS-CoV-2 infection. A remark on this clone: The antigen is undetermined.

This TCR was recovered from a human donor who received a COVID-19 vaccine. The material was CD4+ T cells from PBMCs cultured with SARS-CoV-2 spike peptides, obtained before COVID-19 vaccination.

CDR3 DNA sequence: TGTGCCAGCAGCCGGGGGGCAGTAAACACCGGGGAGCTGTTTTTT. It translates to CASSRGAVNTGELFF. The rearrangement uses TRBV5-4 and TRBJ2-2, with a tentative D call TRBD2 (7 bases). The V gene's germline CDR1 is SGHNT and CDR2 YYREEE (reference sequence). There are 15 residues in the CDR3. V lost 4 bases, J lost 2 bases, and 12 bases lay in between. The full variable domain, completed using reference TRBV5-4 and TRBJ2-2, is ETGVTQSPTHLIKTRGQQVTLRCSSQSGHNTVSWYQQALGQGPQFIFQYYREEENGRGNFPPRFSGLQFPNYSSELNVNALELDDSALYLCASSRGAVNTGELFFGEGSRLTVL.